This TCR beta chain was sequenced for a study of graft-versus-host responses after intestinal transplantation. Study details: Recipients uniformly received anti-thymocyte globulin induction, followed by tacrolimus and steroids for about 3 years.

Researchers sorted proliferating CFSE-low CD3+CD4+ and CD3+CD8+ responders once the reaction had finished. Clones were read by immunoSEQ multiplex PCR, and TCRdb kept only the in-frame ones, dropping some. The sample includes nearly 25,000 clones, 40% of them seen just once. J gave up 4 bases and V 3 bases, and 6 bases lay outside the gene matches. Germline CDR1 LNHDA, CDR2 SQIVND (reference sequence). The CDR3 has 15 residues. Notes on the study in general: Levels of circulating GvH clones at their peak were associated with early post-transplant HvG declines. Investigators detected GvH clones in recipient marrow, with some emerging earlier in ileum or blood.

This material consisted of alloreactive CD4+ T cells from a mixed lymphocyte reaction culture, taken before intestinal transplant. Subset described: CFSE-low proliferating T cells sorted from roughly six-day pre-transplant mixed lymphocyte reaction (GvH or HvG direction). J is TRBJ1-2 and V is TRBV19; TRBD1 agrees at 9 bases. This TCR came from a human patient who received an intestinal transplant. CDR3 in amino acids: CASSIYGTGTYGYTF. The CDR3 nucleotides read TGTGCCAGTAGTATTTACGGGACAGGGACCTATGGCTACACCTTC.